One sample yielded the 22 T cell receptor beta chains listed below, sequenced in a study of kidney transplant recipient with SARS-CoV-2 infection. MiXCR, run by TCRdb on the reads, gives a single entry per CDR3 protein. The table has 200,000 to 300,000 distinct CDR3 sequences, 29% seen once. Material: a blood sample, obtained at baseline and on day 111 from a kidney transplant recipient. The source is a male patient aged 25-45 years who had COVID-19 and was a kidney transplant recipient. T cells may partly derive from the graft donor.

The J gene is TRBJ2-3, the V gene TRBV5-6; D gene unclear. This CDR3 has 15 amino acids. V was shortened by 0 bases and J by 1 base, with 9 bases between the two germline ends. CDR1 SGHDT and CDR2 YYEEEE come from the germline V gene. DNA of the CDR3: TGTGCCAGCAGCTTGGGTAGCTATCGCACAGATACGCAGTATTTT. Its translation: CASSLGSYRTDTQYF.

The sample holds a few counts of this clonotype. Here the CDR3 reads CASSDRDNNEQFF. The CDR3 nucleotides read TGTGCCAGCAGTGACCGGGACAACAATGAGCAGTTCTTC. V gene TRBV6-4 combines with J gene TRBJ2-1; maybe TRBD1 (6 bases). The germline CDR1 and CDR2 sequences are MRHNA and SNTAGT. The V and J ends lost 2 bases and 5 bases respectively, with 7 bases between them. The CDR3 has 13 residues.

This clonotype has at least ten counts. V is TRBV6-2 or TRBV6-3 and J is TRBJ2-2; 7 bases line up with TRBD2. From germline, CDR1 is MNHEY and CDR2 SVGEGT. J was trimmed by 6 bases and V by 6 bases; bases with no gene match: 13. The CDR3 covers 16 residues. The CDR3, as DNA: TGTGCCAGCAGCCCCGGGACTAAAGGCGGATCCGGGGAGCTGTTTTTT. The encoded protein is CASSPGTKGGSGELFF.

This clonotype appeared many times. The chain combines TRBV4-1 with TRBJ2-7; 10 nucleotides agree with TRBD1. Per the germline V gene, CDR1 is MGHRA and CDR2 is YSYEKL. The length of the CDR3 is 15 residues. Unmatched junction bases numbered 8, after V lost 3 bases and J lost 6 bases. The CDR3 reads CASSQEDRGWGEQYF. In nucleotides, the CDR3 is TGCGCCAGCAGCCAGGAGGACAGGGGGTGGGGCGAGCAGTACTTC.

This clonotype is a singleton in its sample. A much larger clone lies one base from this, so it may be a read error. This rearrangement joins TRBV3-1 to TRBJ2-2; D gene uncertain. Germline V gene sequence: CDR1 LGHDT, CDR2 YNNKEL (reference sequence). There are 18 residues in the CDR3. Trimming took off 5 bases at V and 5 bases at J, with 24 bases between the two ends. The CDR3 loop is CASSSRYPISGLTGELFF. As DNA, the CDR3 is TGTGCCAGCAGCTCAAGATATCCCATTTCAGGCTTGACCGGGGAGCTGTTTTTT.

Notes on this clonotype: A much larger clonotype is one base distant, so this may be a read error. V usage is TRBV20-1 and J usage is TRBJ1-1, with 9 bases that match TRBD1. Germline CDR1 DFQATT, CDR2 SNEGSKA (reference sequence). This CDR3 is built from 12 residues. CDR3 loop: CNATDRGTEAFF. CDR3 DNA: TGCAATGCTACGGACAGGGGCACTGAAGCTTTCTTT.

V usage is TRBV24-1 and J usage is TRBJ2-3, with D maybe TRBD1 (6 bases). V lost 5 bases and J lost 0, with 14 bases in between. The CDR3 is made up of 16 amino acids. In germline, CDR1 is KGHDR, CDR2 SFDVKD. CDR3 sequence: CATSAPARGSTDTQYF. CDR3 coding DNA: TGTGCCACCAGTGCCCCAGCCAGGGGAAGCACAGATACGCAGTATTTT.

This clonotype was counted many times. The chain combines TRBV30 with TRBJ1-2; D not resolved. The V gene's germline CDR1 is GTSNPN and CDR2 SVGIG (reference sequence). The CDR3 loop spans 13 amino acids. Trimming took off 3 bases at V and 5 bases at J, with 13 bases between the two ends. The CDR3 DNA is TGTGCCTGGAGCATGGGGAAAGTGTATGGCTACACCTTC. Its protein is CAWSMGKVYGYTF.

This clonotype occurred a few times. J is TRBJ2-5 and V is TRBV4-1; D ambiguous. Germline V gene lookup returns CDR1 MGHRA and CDR2 YSYEKL. This CDR3 spans 15 amino acids. Trimming shortened V by 4 bases and J by 4 bases, and 16 bases separated the two germline ends. CDR3 DNA sequence: TGCGCCAGCAGCCCCGGGCCCGGGTCGGGAGAGACCCAGTACTTC. Protein product: CASSPGPGSGETQYF.

At least ten counts were recorded for this clonotype. This CDR3 reads CASSPGTATTSPLHF. CDR3 nucleotide sequence: TGTGCCAGCAGTCCAGGGACAGCCACAACCTCACCCCTCCACTTT. The chain carries TRBV12-3 or TRBV12-4 and TRBJ1-6; 7 bases agree with TRBD1. The V segment lost 5 bases and the J segment 10 bases; nucleotides outside the gene matches: 11. The CDR3 totals 15 residues.

A word on this clonotype: A read error may produce the germline difference seen at one junction end. V usage is TRBV25-1 and J usage is TRBJ1-2, with no clear D. Germline lookup yields CDR1 MGHDK and CDR2 SYGVNS. This CDR3 is 17 amino acids long. The CDR3 reads CASSIYGGLGKTYGYTF. The CDR3 DNA is TGCGCCAGCAGTATATATGGAGGACTGGGAAAGACCTATGGCTACACCTTC.

The chain couples TRBV20-1 to TRBJ1-1, with D possibly TRBD1 on 5 matching bases. The length of the CDR3 is 14 residues. The germline V gene encodes CDR1 DFQATT and CDR2 SNEGSKA (reference sequence). V was trimmed by 6 bases and J by 2 bases, leaving 16 bases between them. The CDR3, as DNA: TGCAGTGCCGCGGGCGACGGGGGTAACACTGAAGCTTTCTTT. It is translated as CSAAGDGGNTEAFF.

To note about this clonotype: A much larger clone differs by one base, so this may be a read error. The chain couples TRBV9 to TRBJ1-1; D ambiguous. Per the germline V gene, CDR1 is SGDLS and CDR2 is YYNGEE. There are 15 residues in the CDR3. The CDR3 protein is CAGSVVGSQNTEAFF. The CDR3 nucleotides are TGTGCCGGCAGCGTAGTGGGCAGCCAGAACACTGAAGCTTTCTTT. Using reference TRBV9 and TRBJ1-1 for the parts outside the CDR3, the full variable domain is DSGVTQTPKHLITATGQRVTLRCSPRSGDLSVYWYQQSLDQGLQFLIQYYNGEERAKGNILERFSAQQFPDLHSELNLSSLELGDSALYFCAGSVVGSQNTEAFFGQGTRLTVV.

In its sample, this clonotype was seen a few times. The gene calls are TRBV6-1 and TRBJ1-2; no firm D call. Germline V gives CDR1 MNHNS, CDR2 SASEGT. The CDR3 totals 17 residues. V was pared by 4 bases and J by 4 bases, with 22 bases between. CDR3: CASSVTQECRKTYGYTF. DNA for the CDR3: TGTGCCAGCAGTGTGACTCAGGAATGTAGAAAGACCTATGGCTACACCTTC.

Turning to this clonotype: A much larger clone is a single base away; this may be a read error. V and J are TRBV7-9 and TRBJ1-1, with 9 positions matching TRBD1. Trimming took 5 bases from V and 1 from J; bases not matched to a gene: 8. The CDR3 spans 16 residues. In germline, CDR1 is SEHNR, CDR2 FQNEAQ (reference sequence). The CDR3 loop is CASSRDPGQGNTEAFF. The CDR3 nucleotides read TGTGCCAGCAGCCGTGACCCGGGACAGGGGAACACTGAAGCTTTCTTT.

This clonotype was detected many times. This chain connects TRBV28 to TRBJ2-7, with unresolved D. The CDR3 has 16 residues. The germline V gene has CDR1 MDHEN and CDR2 SYDVKM. The V end was cut by 5 bases, the J end by 7 bases, with 24 bases between. The CDR3 coding sequence is TGTGCCAGCAGTCCCCTTGGCCTCAGCATCCCCGGGGAGCAGTACTTC. It is translated as CASSPLGLSIPGEQYF.

The rearrangement uses TRBV27 and TRBJ2-5, with 9 positions matching TRBD2. Trimming removed 1 base from V and 5 bases from J; junction bases left unmatched: 5. The CDR3 is 15 residues long. The germline V gene has CDR1 MNHEY and CDR2 SMNVEV (reference sequence). Here the CDR3 DNA reads TGTGCCAGCAGTTTATTGGCGGGGGGGGGTGAGACCCAGTACTTC. It yields the protein CASSLLAGGGETQYF.

About this clonotype: A much larger clonotype is one base distant, so this may be a read error. The chain carries TRBV3-1 and TRBJ2-5; D call uncertain. This CDR3 is 17 amino acids long. The V gene's germline CDR1 is LGHDT and CDR2 YNNKEL (reference sequence). Trimming cost V 5 bases and J 5 bases, with 24 bases left between them. In nucleotides, the CDR3 is TGTGCCAGCAGCAAGGAGCGTCCCATTTCTTTCCCTGAGACCCAGTACTTC. Its protein is CASSKERPISFPETQYF.

This clonotype was seen many times. V is TRBV3-1 and J is TRBJ1-1; D is unresolved. Trimming left V 5 bases short and J 4 bases short, with 23 bases between. CDR3 length: 17 residues. Germline lookup yields CDR1 LGHDT and CDR2 YNNKEL (reference sequence). The CDR3 region has the DNA TGTGCCAGCAGCTATAGTGTTCCCATTTCAATTCGCACTGAAGCTTTCTTT. It specifies CASSYSVPISIRTEAFF.

The chain employs TRBV4-2 and TRBJ1-5; possible D gene TRBD1, 6 bases. The V gene's germline CDR1 is LGHNA and CDR2 YNFKEQ. The length of the CDR3 is 15 residues. V was cut by 8 bases and J by 3 bases, with 17 bases left in between. This chain's CDR3 is CASGRPGQTNQPQHF. The CDR3 DNA reads as TGTGCCAGCGGCCGACCGGGACAAACCAATCAGCCCCAGCATTTT.

A note on this clonotype: Given a much more abundant clone one base away, this may be a read error. The J gene is TRBJ1-1, the V gene TRBV20-1; no firm D call. The CDR3 has 14 residues. CDR1 and CDR2 (germline): DFQATT, SNEGSKA (reference sequence). CDR3 sequence reads: CSARAEQMNTEALF. The CDR3 nucleotides are TGCAGTGCTAGGGCCGAACAGATGAACACTGAAGCTCTCTTT.

This clonotype came up many times. This chain joins TRBV15 and TRBJ1-2; D is ambiguous. In germline, CDR1 is LNHNV, CDR2 YYDKDF (reference sequence). Trimming removed 5 bases at V and 4 bases at J, with 23 bases between. The CDR3 is 17 amino acids. The CDR3 is CATSDLERCGKTYGYTF. CDR3 nucleotide sequence: TGTGCCACCAGCGATCTCGAAAGGTGTGGAAAGACCTATGGCTACACCTTC.